This TCR beta chain was identified in a study of vaccination and CD4 T cells after COVID-19. At the level of the study: Testing by nasal swab PCR showed convalescent patients to be SARS-CoV-2 positive; about nine were mild and one was severe. Study results and limitations: Only relatively few convalescent patients were studied, and early post-infection timepoints were not analyzed.

Turning to this clonotype: What it binds is not known.

Sequenced with the Oncomine TCR Beta short-read assay was DNA taken from cultured CD4+ T cells. Using the QIAamp micro DNA kit, genomic DNA was extracted from the CD4+ T cells that had been cultured. TCRdb itself ran the PCR reads through MiXCR, one entry per CDR3 protein. The sample has 20,000 to 30,000 distinct CDR3 sequences, 55% to 70% seen once. Treatment denoted: approximately 10-day PBMC culture with coronavirus spike peptide pools or control peptides (ViraFEST assay). Sequenced material: CD4+ T cells from blood, cultured in vitro. This TCR derives from a human donor who had recovered from COVID-19.

CDR3 bases: TGTGCCAGCAGGGTTCAGGGGGTGCTGAACACTGAAGCTTTCTTT. Protein product: CASRVQGVLNTEAFF. The chain is built from TRBV6-1 and TRBJ1-1; 7 nucleotides match TRBD1. Trimming removed 6 bases from V and 0 bases from J; junction bases left unmatched: 7. Germline V gives CDR1 MNHNS, CDR2 SASEGT. The CDR3 length is 15 residues.